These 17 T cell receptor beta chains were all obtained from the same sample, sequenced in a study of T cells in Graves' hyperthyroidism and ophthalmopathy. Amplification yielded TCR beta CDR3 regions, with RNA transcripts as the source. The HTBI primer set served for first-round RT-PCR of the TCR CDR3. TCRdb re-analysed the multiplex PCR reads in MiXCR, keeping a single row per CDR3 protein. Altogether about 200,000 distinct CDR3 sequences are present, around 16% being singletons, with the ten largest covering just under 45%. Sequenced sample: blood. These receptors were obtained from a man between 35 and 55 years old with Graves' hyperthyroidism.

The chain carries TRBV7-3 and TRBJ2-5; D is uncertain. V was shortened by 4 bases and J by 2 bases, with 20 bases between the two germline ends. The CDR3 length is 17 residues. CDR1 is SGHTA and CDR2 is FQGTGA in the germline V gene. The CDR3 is CASSSYASRLGQETQYF. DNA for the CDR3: TGTGCCAGCAGCTCTTACGCCTCCCGACTGGGACAAGAGACCCAGTACTTC.

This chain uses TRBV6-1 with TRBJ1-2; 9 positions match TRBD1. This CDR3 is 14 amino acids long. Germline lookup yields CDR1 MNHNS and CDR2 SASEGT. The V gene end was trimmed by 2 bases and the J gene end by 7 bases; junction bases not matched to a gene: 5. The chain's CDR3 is CASSESGTGIGYTF. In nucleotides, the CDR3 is TGTGCCAGCAGTGAATCCGGGACAGGGATTGGCTACACCTTC.

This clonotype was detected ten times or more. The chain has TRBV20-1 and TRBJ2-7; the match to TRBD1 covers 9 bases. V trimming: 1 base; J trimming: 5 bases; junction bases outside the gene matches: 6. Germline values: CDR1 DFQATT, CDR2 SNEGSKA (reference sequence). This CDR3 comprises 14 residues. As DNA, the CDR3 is TGCAGTGCTAGAGGGGGACAGGGCGGAGACGAGCAGTACTTC. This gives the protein CSARGGQGGDEQYF.

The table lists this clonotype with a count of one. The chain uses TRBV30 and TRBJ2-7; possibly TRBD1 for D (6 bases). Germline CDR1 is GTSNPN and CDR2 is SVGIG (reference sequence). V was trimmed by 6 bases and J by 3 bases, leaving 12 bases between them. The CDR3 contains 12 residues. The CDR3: CACRDTYYEQYF. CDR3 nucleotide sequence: TGTGCCTGCCGGGACACATACTACGAGCAGTACTTC.

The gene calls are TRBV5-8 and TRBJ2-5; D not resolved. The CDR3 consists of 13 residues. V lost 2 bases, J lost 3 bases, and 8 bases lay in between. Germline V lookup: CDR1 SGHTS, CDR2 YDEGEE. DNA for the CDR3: TGTGCCAGCAGCTTCAACAGAAAAGAGACCCAGTACTTC. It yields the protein CASSFNRKETQYF.

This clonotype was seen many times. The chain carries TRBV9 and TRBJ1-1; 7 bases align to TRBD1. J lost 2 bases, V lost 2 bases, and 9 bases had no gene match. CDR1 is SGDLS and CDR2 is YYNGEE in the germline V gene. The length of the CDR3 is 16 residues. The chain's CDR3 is CASSVHKTGTNTEAFF. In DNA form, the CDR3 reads TGTGCCAGCAGCGTCCATAAGACAGGGACCAACACTGAAGCTTTCTTT.

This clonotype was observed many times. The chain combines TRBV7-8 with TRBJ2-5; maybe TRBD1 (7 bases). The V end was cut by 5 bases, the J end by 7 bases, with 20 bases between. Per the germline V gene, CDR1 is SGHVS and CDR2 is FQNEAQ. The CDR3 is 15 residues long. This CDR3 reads CASSQLRQGGGTQYF. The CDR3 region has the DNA TGTGCCAGCAGCCAATTAAGACAGGGAGGCGGGACCCAGTACTTC.

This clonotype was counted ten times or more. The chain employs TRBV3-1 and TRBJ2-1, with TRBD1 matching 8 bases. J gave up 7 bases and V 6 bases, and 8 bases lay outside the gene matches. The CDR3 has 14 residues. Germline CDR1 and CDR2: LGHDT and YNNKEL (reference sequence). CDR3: CASRETGVVNEQFF. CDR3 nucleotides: TGTGCCAGCAGGGAGACAGGGGTTGTGAATGAGCAGTTCTTC.

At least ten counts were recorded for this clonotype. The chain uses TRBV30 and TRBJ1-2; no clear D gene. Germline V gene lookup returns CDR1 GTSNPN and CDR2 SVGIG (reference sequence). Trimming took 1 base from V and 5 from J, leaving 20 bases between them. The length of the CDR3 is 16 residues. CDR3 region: CAWSDSLREQRYGYTF. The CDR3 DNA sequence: TGTGCCTGGAGTGACTCCCTCCGGGAACAAAGATATGGCTACACCTTC.

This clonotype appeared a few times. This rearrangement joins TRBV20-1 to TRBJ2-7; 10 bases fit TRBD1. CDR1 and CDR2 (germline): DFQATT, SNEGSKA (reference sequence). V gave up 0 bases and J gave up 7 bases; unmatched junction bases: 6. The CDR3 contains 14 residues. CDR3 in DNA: TGCAGTGCTAGAGAAGGGACAGGGGTAGGGGAGCAGTACTTC. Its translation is CSAREGTGVGEQYF.

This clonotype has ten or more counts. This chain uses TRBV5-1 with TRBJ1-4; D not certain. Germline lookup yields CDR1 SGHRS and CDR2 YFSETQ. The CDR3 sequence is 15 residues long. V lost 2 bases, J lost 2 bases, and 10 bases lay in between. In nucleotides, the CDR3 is TGCGCCAGCAGCTTTCTGGACCCTACTAATGAAAAACTGTTTTTT. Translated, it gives CASSFLDPTNEKLFF.

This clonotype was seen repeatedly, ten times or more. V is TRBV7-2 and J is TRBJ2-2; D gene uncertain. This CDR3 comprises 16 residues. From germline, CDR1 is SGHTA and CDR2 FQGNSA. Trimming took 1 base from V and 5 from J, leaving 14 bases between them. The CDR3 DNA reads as TGTGCCAGCAGCTTAGGGCTTGGGCAGACTACCGGGGAGCTGTTTTTT. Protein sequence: CASSLGLGQTTGELFF.

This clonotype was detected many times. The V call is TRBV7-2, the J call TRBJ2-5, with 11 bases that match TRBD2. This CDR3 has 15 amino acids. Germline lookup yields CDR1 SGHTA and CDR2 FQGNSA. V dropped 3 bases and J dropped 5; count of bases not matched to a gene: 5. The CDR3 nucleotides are TGTGCCAGCAGCTTCCTAGCGGGGGGCGGGGAGACCCAGTACTTC. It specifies CASSFLAGGGETQYF.

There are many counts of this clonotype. The CDR3 loop is CASSLGRQGRRLEAFF. CDR3 bases: TGTGCCAGCAGCTTAGGGCGTCAGGGAAGGAGACTTGAAGCTTTCTTT. The chain has TRBV11-2 and TRBJ1-1; D is possibly TRBD1 (5 bases). Germline V gene data show CDR1 as SGHAT and CDR2 as FQNNGV. CDR3 length equals 16 residues. Trimming stripped 1 base from V and 7 bases from J, with 19 bases between. The full variable domain, rest sourced from reference TRBV11-2 and TRBJ1-1, is EAGVAQSPRYKIIEKRQSVAFWCNPISGHATLYWYQQILGQGPKLLIQFQNNGVVDDSQLPKDRFSAERLKGVDSTLKIQPAKLEDSAVYLCASSLGRQGRRLEAFFGQGTRLTVV.

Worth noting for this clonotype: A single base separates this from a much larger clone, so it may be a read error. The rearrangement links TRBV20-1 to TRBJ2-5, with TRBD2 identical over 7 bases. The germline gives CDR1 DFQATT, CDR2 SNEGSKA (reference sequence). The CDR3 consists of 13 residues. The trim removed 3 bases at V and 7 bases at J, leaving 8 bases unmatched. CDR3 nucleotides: TGCAGTGCTAGGGCTGGCGGGGGTGTGACCCAGTACTTC. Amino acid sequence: CSARAGGGVTQYF.

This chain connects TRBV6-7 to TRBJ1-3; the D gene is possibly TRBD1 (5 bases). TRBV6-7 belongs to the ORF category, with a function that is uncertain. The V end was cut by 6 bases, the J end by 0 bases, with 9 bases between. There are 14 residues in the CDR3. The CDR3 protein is CASSRDVSGNTIYF. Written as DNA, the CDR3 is TGTGCCAGCAGCCGGGACGTCTCTGGAAACACCATATATTTT.

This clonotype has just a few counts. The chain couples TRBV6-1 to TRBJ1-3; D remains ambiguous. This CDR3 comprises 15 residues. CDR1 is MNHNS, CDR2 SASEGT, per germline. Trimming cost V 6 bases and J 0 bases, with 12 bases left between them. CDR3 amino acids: CASRMGFYSGNTIYF. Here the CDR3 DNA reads TGTGCCAGCAGGATGGGATTCTACTCTGGAAACACCATATATTTT.